This entry lists 2 T cell receptor beta chains sequenced from one sample in a study of T-cell memory formation after mild COVID-19. Each CDR3 protein is one row after TCRdb ran MiXCR on the 5' RACE reads. This table has 280,000 or so distinct CDR3 sequences, less than 9.5% appearing once. Sequencing was performed on PBMCs or a T cell subset sorted from them (not recorded which). These TCRs come from a young man who had mild COVID-19 (a few samples of this study predate the infection). Cell type and time point are not known.

The chain employs TRBV25-1 and TRBJ1-5; D is uncertain. Trimming removed 3 bases at V and 3 bases at J, with 9 bases between. The CDR3 is 14 residues long. The germline V gene encodes CDR1 MGHDK and CDR2 SYGVNS. CDR3 DNA sequence: TGTGCCAGCAGTGACGGCAGGCTCAATCAGCCCCAGCATTTT. Translation: CASSDGRLNQPQHF.

This clonotype was recorded many times. The V and J genes are TRBV12-3 or TRBV12-4 and TRBJ2-2; D unclear. V gave up 4 bases and J gave up 0 bases, with 9 bases separating them. This CDR3 is built from 15 residues. CDR3 residues: CASSSLAANTGELFF. Written as DNA, the CDR3 is TGTGCCAGCAGTTCCCTTGCGGCGAACACCGGGGAGCTGTTTTTT.